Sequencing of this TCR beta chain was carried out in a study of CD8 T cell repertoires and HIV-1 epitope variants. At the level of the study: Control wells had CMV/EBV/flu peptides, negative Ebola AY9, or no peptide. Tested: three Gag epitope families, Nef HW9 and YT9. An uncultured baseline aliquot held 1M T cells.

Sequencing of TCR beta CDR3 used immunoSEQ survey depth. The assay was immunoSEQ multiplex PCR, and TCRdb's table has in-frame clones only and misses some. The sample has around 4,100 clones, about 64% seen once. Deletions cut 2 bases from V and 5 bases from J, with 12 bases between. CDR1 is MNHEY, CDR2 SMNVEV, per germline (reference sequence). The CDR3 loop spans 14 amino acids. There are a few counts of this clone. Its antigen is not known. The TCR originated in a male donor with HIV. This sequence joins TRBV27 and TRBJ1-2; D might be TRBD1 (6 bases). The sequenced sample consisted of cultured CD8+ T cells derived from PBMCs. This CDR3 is CASSLGQGRYGYTF. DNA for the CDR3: TGTGCCAGCAGTTTAGGGCAGGGGAGGTATGGCTACACCTTC.